The 9 T cell receptor beta chains below come from one sample, sequenced in a study of CD4 T cells in relation to SARS-CoV-2 and coronaviruses. TCRdb keeps only in-frame clones here, not all; method: immunoSEQ multiplex PCR. The sample has around 20,000 clones, approximately 80% seen once. The unexposed donors gave CD4+ T cells in about 2010-2018, prior to COVID-19. After about ten days of culture, CD4+ T cells were isolated. Antigens for these TCRs are unknown. The sample taken for sequencing was CD4+ T cells from PBMCs, cultured in vitro. The receptors were sampled from a human donor in good health.

The genes are TRBV29-1 and TRBJ1-1; D is ambiguous. The CDR3 extends over 13 amino acids. CDR1 and CDR2 from the germline V gene are SQVTM and ANQGSEA. V dropped 4 bases and J dropped 0 bases, with 9 bases sitting between them. CDR3 DNA: TGCAGCGTTGGTCTTCGGTTGAACACTGAAGCTTTCTTT. This codes for CSVGLRLNTEAFF.

The rearrangement joins TRBV5-1 to TRBJ2-1, with 8 bases matching TRBD2. Germline V gives CDR1 SGHRS, CDR2 YFSETQ. Unmatched junction bases numbered 15, after V lost 3 bases and J lost 4 bases. This CDR3 has 18 amino acids. The CDR3 sequence is CASSWGFSTGGAYNEQFF. CDR3 bases: TGCGCCAGCAGCTGGGGATTTAGCACGGGAGGGGCTTACAATGAGCAGTTCTTC.

CDR3 coding DNA: TGTGCCTGGAGCCGTAACACCGGGGAGCTGTTTTTT. Encoded protein: CAWSRNTGELFF. The rearrangement joins TRBV30 to TRBJ2-2; D ambiguous. Trimming shortened V by 3 bases and J by 2 bases, and 4 bases separated the two germline ends. The CDR3 contains 12 residues. CDR1 and CDR2 (germline): GTSNPN, SVGIG (reference sequence).

The chain carries TRBV30 and TRBJ1-3; D remains ambiguous. V gave up 2 bases and J gave up 1 base, with 12 bases separating them. The length of the CDR3 is 15 residues. Germline V gives CDR1 GTSNPN, CDR2 SVGIG (reference sequence). The CDR3 region is CAWSSTVRSGNTIYF. The CDR3 DNA reads as TGTGCCTGGAGTTCTACAGTGCGGTCTGGAAACACCATATATTTT.

This rearrangement joins TRBV14 to TRBJ1-2; possibly TRBD1 for D (6 bases). The germline gives CDR1 SGHDN, CDR2 FVKESK. Trimming removed 0 bases from V and 4 bases from J, with 9 bases in between. This CDR3 region has 14 residues. The CDR3 is CASSQDQGFYGYTF. The CDR3 nucleotides read TGTGCCAGCAGCCAAGACCAGGGGTTCTATGGCTACACCTTC. The whole variable domain, remainder taken from reference TRBV14 and TRBJ1-2, is EAGVTQFPSHSVIEKGQTVTLRCDPISGHDNLYWYRRVMGKEIKFLLHFVKESKQDESGMPNNRFLAERTGGTYSTLKVQPAELEDSGVYFCASSQDQGFYGYTFGSGTRLTVV.

This clone showed up just a few times. The chain joins TRBV5-8 to TRBJ2-7; the D call may be TRBD1 or TRBD2 (5 bases each). The CDR3 contains 15 residues. Per the germline V gene, CDR1 is SGHTS and CDR2 is YDEGEE. V was shortened by 0 bases and J by 3 bases, with 13 bases between the two germline ends. CDR3 protein: CASSLAWGFGYEQYF. The CDR3 coding sequence is TGTGCCAGCAGCTTGGCATGGGGGTTTGGCTACGAGCAGTACTTC.

The chain joins TRBV6-5 to TRBJ2-7; TRBD2 matches at 14 bases. CDR1 and CDR2 (germline): MNHEY, SVGAGI. J lost 3 bases, V lost 5 bases, and 3 bases had no gene match. The CDR3 extends over 15 amino acids. The CDR3 DNA reads TGTGCCAGCAGTCCCGGACTAGCGGGAGGCTACGAGCAGTACTTC. This sequence encodes CASSPGLAGGYEQYF.

The genes are TRBV7-9 and TRBJ2-1; perhaps TRBD2 as D (6 bases). CDR1 and CDR2 from the germline V gene are SEHNR and FQNEAQ (reference sequence). This CDR3 is 15 amino acids long. V shed 1 base and J shed 0 bases, with 7 bases lying between them. The CDR3 DNA follows: TGTGCCAGCAGCTTAGGGACTAACTCCTACAATGAGCAGTTCTTC. It translates to CASSLGTNSYNEQFF.

The V gene is TRBV12-5, the J gene TRBJ1-5; D ambiguous. Between the trimmed V and J ends, which lost 5 bases and 1 base, there was a span of 9 bases. The germline V gene has CDR1 LGHNT and CDR2 FRNRAP. The CDR3 sequence is 14 residues long. DNA for the CDR3: TGTGCTAGTGGTCCTCAGGACAGCAATCAGCCCCAGCATTTT. It encodes CASGPQDSNQPQHF.